This T cell receptor beta chain appears in the sequencing data of a study of cytomegalovirus exposure and HLA in healthy donors. General study points: As a later analysis revealed, most CMV-associated TCR beta chains appeared HLA-restricted. According to the study, approximately 150 TCR beta chains were cytomegalovirus-associated.

This clone has a handful of counts. What it recognizes is unknown. The donors comprised healthy bone marrow donors. Use of 60 Vbeta and 13 Jbeta primers characterized the PCR. Profiling relied on immunoSEQ multiplex PCR, and the TCRdb table lists in-frame clones only, not all of them. This table has under 250,000 clones, more than 65% appearing once. CDR3 length equals 14 residues. V shed 4 bases and J 4 bases; nucleotides not matched to a gene: 4. Per the germline V gene, CDR1 is SGHKS and CDR2 is YYEKEE (reference sequence). The genes are TRBV5-5 and TRBJ2-3, with 9 bases fitting TRBD1. Sequencing was done on a sample of PBMCs. The clonotype comes from a man over 45 in good health and CMV-seronegative. The CDR3 loop reads CASSMGQGSDTQYF. CDR3 DNA sequence: TGTGCCAGCAGCATGGGACAGGGTTCAGATACGCAGTATTTT.